This TCR beta chain was captured by sequencing in a study of T-cell reconstitution after alpha-beta-depleted transplantation in children (dated by TCRdb to the mid-2010s). As for the study more broadly: The study quantitatively tracked T-cell immune reconstitution after TCRalphabeta/CD19-depleted allogeneic hematopoietic cell transplantation in children using TCR repertoire profiling.

Library prep was done by PCR. Sequencer: Illumina HiSeq 2500. TCR libraries were prepared with molecular barcoding, using unique molecular identifiers to normalize TCRbeta repertoire quantification. TCRdb ran its own pipeline on the public reads, namely fastp trimming at Q25 and MiXCR clone calling, and kept in-frame beta chains. Each record represents a unique CDR3 protein, reported with the most common genes and DNA among its rows. The sample contains about 690,000 distinct CDR3 sequences, about 15% of them found a single time. 1.1% of the sample rests with the top ten. This clonotype showed up many times. It lacks a known antigen. Base-call qualities are not available, and no considerably larger clone is one nucleotide away. For CDR1 and CDR2, the germline V gene lists SGHTA and FQGNSA. Including cysteine and phenylalanine, the CDR3 has 14 amino acids. Only CDR3 DNA is held: 42 bases, read in frame from base 1. V gives up 6 bases and J gives up 5 bases, and the segment between their germline ends measures 11 bases.

The sample consisted of PBMCs from the stem cell graft donor, taken from the stem cell graft. The receptor's source is a human donor who donated a stem cell graft to a child with acute myeloid leukemia. The chain employs TRBV7-2 and TRBJ1-6; no D gene is confidently identified. The nucleotide sequence reads TGTGCCAGCAGTGGGAGGAGTAATAATTCACCCCTCCACTTT. This is translated as CASSGRSNNSPLHF.